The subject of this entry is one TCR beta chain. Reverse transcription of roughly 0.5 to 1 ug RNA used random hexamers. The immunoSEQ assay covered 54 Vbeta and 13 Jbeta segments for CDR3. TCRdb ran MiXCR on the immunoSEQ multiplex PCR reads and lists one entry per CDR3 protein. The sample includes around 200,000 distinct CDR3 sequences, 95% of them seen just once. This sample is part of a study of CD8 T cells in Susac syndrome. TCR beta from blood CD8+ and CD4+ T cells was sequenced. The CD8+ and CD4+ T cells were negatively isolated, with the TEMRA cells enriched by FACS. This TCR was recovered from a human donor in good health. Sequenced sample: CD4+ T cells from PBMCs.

CDR3 coding DNA: TGCGCCAGCAGCTTGTCCGGGGAAAGGGGAGAGACCCAGTACTTC. It codes for CASSLSGERGETQYF. This rearrangement joins TRBV5-1 to TRBJ2-5; D could derive from TRBD1 or TRBD2 (5 bases each). Between the trimmed V and J ends, which lost 1 base and 4 bases, there was a span of 14 bases. The CDR3 is made up of 15 amino acids. Germline V CDR1 and CDR2: SGHRS, YFSETQ.